This T cell receptor beta chain comes out of a study of early T cells in non-severe SARS-CoV-2 infection (dated by TCRdb to the early 2020s). Regarding the study in general: Bulk RNA from unsorted whole blood was used for TCR sequencing, so alpha and beta chains could not be paired. Summary of the overall study and its limitations: VDJdb matching was skewed toward anti-spike CD8 responses and likely underestimated virus-specific expansions, missing private and CD4 specificities.

The study was a case-control design nested within a healthcare worker cohort in London, UK, with weekly nasopharyngeal swab PCR tests and blood sampling. Between 23 and 31 March 2020, the week of the UK lockdown, healthcare workers were enrolled and then followed up weekly for as long as 16 weeks. This clonotype has more than one count but fewer than ten. Its antigen is unknown. Base qualities are not provided; no much larger clone lies one nucleotide away. The CDR3 runs 17 residues from the cysteine to the phenylalanine. Only CDR3 DNA is held: 51 bases, read in frame from base 1. Deletion took 1 base off V and 4 bases off J, with a span of 18 bases between the germline ends. In the germline V gene, CDR1 corresponds to LGHNA and CDR2 to YNFKEQ. Library method: 5' RACE. Sequencing instrument: NextSeq 500. Unique molecular identifiers were attached to individual cDNA molecules in the TCR library protocol so that sequencing error and PCR bias could be corrected. Sequencing covered both TCR alpha and beta chains, and within each sample the abundances of alpha and beta sequences were tightly co-correlated. The paper's data handling went like this. Decombinator V4 was used to perform V gene, J gene and CDR3 annotation of TCR sequences. Expanded TCRs were defined as changing significantly between any two time points under a Poisson model with p below 0.0001. Abundances of TCRs were expressed as counts per million after normalisation to the total number of TCRs sequenced in each sample. MAIT TCRs were defined by TRAV1-2 paired with TRAJ12, TRAJ20 or TRAJ33, and iNKT TCRs by TRAV10 paired with TRAJ18. VDJdb, accessed 1 November 2021, was searched for CMV, EBV and SARS-CoV-2 annotated TCRs, with TCRs annotated for multiple antigens excluded. TCRdb trimmed the raw reads at Q25, called clones with MiXCR and kept productive beta chains. Each CDR3 protein appears once, grouped with its most common genes and DNA. None of the V and J calls come from the authors' own analysis; TCRdb made them. The table for this sample lists 80,000 or so distinct CDR3 sequences; 15% to 19% of them were counted only once. The ten top clones hold roughly an eighth of the sample.

Material for sequencing was whole blood. This TCR was sampled from an adult who was a healthcare worker with PCR-confirmed SARS-CoV-2 infection or an uninfected control (not recorded which). In this chain, TRBV4-2 is recombined with TRBJ2-3; TRBD1 might be the D gene, on 6 matching bases. The CDR3 is CASSQAIGGGRADTQYF. In nucleotides, the sequence is TGTGCCAGCAGCCAAGCTATAGGTGGGGGCCGCGCAGATACGCAGTATTTT.